This is a list of T cell receptor beta chains from one sample in a study of OX40 agonist ivuxolimab in advanced cancers. The assay was immunoSEQ multiplex PCR, and TCRdb's table has in-frame clones only and misses some. The sample has under 140,000 clones; about 92% are singletons. The sample was CD4+ or CD8+ T cells sorted from blood, taken in a trial of the OX40 agonist ivuxolimab. Source of these receptors: an adult with an advanced solid tumor such as melanoma, head and neck, liver or kidney cancer. CDR3s include the opening cysteine and the closing phenylalanine or tryptophan. D genes are given only for firm matches. Part of the rows lack a size; the others show once, few, many or a class for expanded clones.

d_gene	v_gene	j_gene	abundance	CDR3nt	CDR3aa
.	TRBV19	TRBJ1-1	few	TGTGCCAGTAGTATTCCGGGGTCCTTCGGTCTGAACACTGAAGCTTTCTTT	CASSIPGSFGLNTEAFF
.	TRBV4-1	TRBJ1-4	.	TGCGCCAGCAGCCAGATTGGGCAGTTTAATGAAAAACTGTTTTTT	CASSQIGQFNEKLFF
.	TRBV6-6	TRBJ2-5	few	TGTGCCAGCAGTTACCCGAACTCGGGACTCCAAGAGACCCAGTACTTC	CASSYPNSGLQETQYF
.	TRBV28	TRBJ1-2	once	TGTGCCAGCAGCCGGACGGTGAACTATGGCTACACCTTC	CASSRTVNYGYTF
TRBD1	TRBV7-2	TRBJ2-2	.	TGTGCCAGCAGCTTCGGACAGGGTCAGTCGGGCGGGGAGCTGTTTTTT	CASSFGQGQSGGELFF
.	TRBV6-1	TRBJ1-3	.	TGTGCCAGCAGGGACAGTGGAAACACCATATATTTT	CASRDSGNTIYF
.	TRBV25-1	TRBJ1-2	few	TGTGCCAGCAGGCCGCAGGGGCTGGATGGCTACACCTTC	CASRPQGLDGYTF
.	TRBV28	TRBJ1-4	.	TGTGCCAGCAGCGTACCTGGACCCCCGGCGGGAAAACTGTTTTTT	CASSVPGPPAGKLFF
.	TRBV5-1	TRBJ1-4	.	TGCGCCAGCAGCTTGGCTCAGGGAATGGGTGAAAAACTGGTTTTT	CASSLAQGMGEKLVF
.	TRBV7-2	TRBJ1-2	once	TGTGCCAGCAGCCGAAGAAGGTATGGCTACACCTTC	CASSRRRYGYTF
TRBD1	TRBV4-2	TRBJ1-5	.	TGTGCCAGCAGCCATGACAGGGCGTATAGCAATCAGCCCCAGCATTTT	CASSHDRAYSNQPQHF
.	TRBV28	TRBJ2-3	.	TGTGCCAGACGTCCGGGTCTACAGGTACATATCGCAGATACGCAGTATTTT	CARRPGLQVHIADTQYF
.	TRBV30	TRBJ1-4	.	TGTGCCTGGGGCATCATCGGTTCCAATGAAAAACTGTTTTTT	CAWGIIGSNEKLFF
.	TRBV15	TRBJ2-5	.	TGTGCCACCAGCAGAGATATCGAGACCCAGTACTTC	CATSRDIETQYF
.	TRBV28	TRBJ2-3	.	TGTGCCAGCAAACGGACGGACACAGATACGCAGTATTTT	CASKRTDTDTQYF
.	TRBV21-1	TRBJ1-1	once	TGTGCCAGCAGCAAAGGGGAAGGAGGGGCAGGGGAGGGCCCTGAAGCTTTCTTT	CASSKGEGGAGEGPEAFF
.	TRBV14	TRBJ2-7	.	TGTGCCAGCAGCCGTTATGGAGGGACCTACGAGCAGTACTTC	CASSRYGGTYEQYF
.	TRBV11-1	TRBJ2-3	.	TGTGCCAGCAGCCTCGGGACTTACAACACAGATACGCAGTATTTT	CASSLGTYNTDTQYF
.	TRBV15	TRBJ2-7	once	TGTGCCACCAGCAGTCTCGACAGCGAGCAGTACTTC	CATSSLDSEQYF
.	TRBV5-1	TRBJ2-7	.	TGCGCCAGCAGCTTGGCCCCCACTCAAAGCTCCTACGAGCAGTACTTC	CASSLAPTQSSYEQYF
.	TRBV9	TRBJ2-7	.	TGTGCCAGCAGCGTAGGGGGCGGGATCTCCTACGAGCAGTACTTC	CASSVGGGISYEQYF
TRBD2	TRBV6-1	TRBJ2-1	.	TGTGCCAGCAGTGAATTTGCGGGGGGGTCCTACAATGAGCAGTTCTTC	CASSEFAGGSYNEQFF